A selection of T cell receptor beta chains follows, all from one sample in a study of blood T cell repertoires in COVID-19. Assay used: immunoSEQ multiplex PCR; TCRdb lists only in-frame clones, some missing. This sample has 200,000 to 300,000 clones, with about nine tenths found just once. What was sequenced was peripheral blood. Receptor source: a woman between 40 and 50 years old with acute or convalescent COVID-19. The CDR3 runs from the conserved cysteine through the conserved F or W. Each record gives: J gene, V gene, CDR3 protein.

TRBJ1-2	TRBV19	CASSKQGNGYTF
TRBJ2-3	TRBV9	CASSVLRGGNTDTQYF
TRBJ1-1	TRBV29-1	CSVEAQGGRTEAFF
TRBJ1-5	TRBV3-1/TRBV3-2	CASSRLREQPQHF
TRBJ1-4	TRBV19	CASSMDGRDEKLFF
TRBJ1-2	TRBV24-1	CATSARGGLYGYTF
TRBJ1-1	TRBV18	CASSPEGNTEAFF
TRBJ1-2	TRBV5-1	CASSWGRGLDYGYTF
TRBJ1-1	TRBV6-5	CVSRAGLGTEAFF
TRBJ2-2	TRBV6-5	CASSYGGNTGELFF
TRBJ1-1	TRBV3-1/TRBV3-2	CASSPGGLNTEAFF
TRBJ2-1	TRBV19	CASSITASGGYNEQFF
TRBJ1-6	TRBV5-8	CASSRDRVPLTLHF
TRBJ2-1	TRBV12-5	CASGPLHEQFF
TRBJ2-1	TRBV6-2/TRBV6-3	CASSPRGEQFF
TRBJ1-1	TRBV5-1	CASSLVPGANTEAFF
TRBJ1-2	TRBV27	CASSLDRRYGYTF
TRBJ1-5	TRBV5-5	CASSLDARGYNQPQHF
TRBJ1-2	TRBV19	CASFHEGQTGGYTF
TRBJ2-2	TRBV9	CASSPTGGDTGELFF
TRBJ2-4	TRBV6-6	CASSRAKNIQYF
TRBJ1-2	TRBV15	CATSRDRGELHGYTF
TRBJ2-1	TRBV6-1	CASSDPTGGYDEQFF
TRBJ1-5	TRBV10-1	CATTRQGFSNQPQHF
TRBJ1-1	TRBV27	CASSPGGLTEAFF
TRBJ1-6	TRBV7-2	CASTHSAGAYSPLHF
TRBJ1-1	TRBV6-5	CASRLGGTEAFF
TRBJ1-1	TRBV4-1	CASSQGVGGGTEAFF
TRBJ1-4	TRBV19	CASRGGINEKLFF
TRBJ2-1	TRBV7-3	CASSPSVFGYNEQFF
TRBJ1-5	TRBV30	CAWIPPGQQNQPQHF
TRBJ2-1	TRBV24-1	CATSDATGPSYNEQFF
TRBJ1-6	TRBV2	CARRAPLTGLNNSPLHF